Below are 32 T cell receptor beta chains sequenced from a single sample in a study of T cells after yellow fever vaccination. TCRdb re-called the 5' RACE reads through MiXCR, storing one row per CDR3 protein. The sample holds 300,000 or so distinct CDR3 sequences; 8.7% are singletons and the top ten take about 3%. Specimen: CD4+ T cells sorted from PBMCs, collected 5 days after the yellow fever booster vaccination. The receptors derive from a man aged 18 to 29 who received the YFV17D yellow fever vaccine.

This clonotype was counted between two and nine times. The V and J genes are TRBV20-1 and TRBJ2-5; TRBD1 agrees at 7 bases. Trimming at V came to 6 bases and at J to 0 bases, leaving 13 bases not matched to a gene. Germline CDR1 DFQATT, CDR2 SNEGSKA (reference sequence). The CDR3 length is 16 residues. CDR3 in DNA: TGCAGTGCCCGACCCCTAAGAGACAGGGACCAAGAGACCCAGTACTTC. Translated, it gives CSARPLRDRDQETQYF.

V gene TRBV15 combines with J gene TRBJ1-6; TRBD1 agrees at 7 bases. The CDR3 spans 16 residues. The trim removed 0 bases at V and 6 bases at J, leaving 5 bases unmatched. The V gene's germline CDR1 is LNHNV and CDR2 YYDKDF (reference sequence). The CDR3 sequence is CATSRDRGSSNSPLHF. The CDR3 DNA reads as TGTGCCACCAGCAGAGACAGGGGGTCAAGTAATTCACCCCTCCACTTT.

DNA for the CDR3: TGTGCCAGCAAACTAAGTCTGGGTGGGGGTGGCACTGAAGCTTTCTTT. Its translation is CASKLSLGGGGTEAFF. This chain links TRBV6-5 with TRBJ1-1; D is perhaps TRBD1 (5 bases). The CDR3 runs 16 residues. The germline V and J ends were trimmed by 7 bases and 4 bases, with 22 bases remaining between them. Germline V gene sequence: CDR1 MNHEY, CDR2 SVGAGI.

Many counts were recorded for this clonotype. The genes are TRBV7-9 and TRBJ2-3; 10 positions match TRBD2. CDR1 and CDR2 from the germline V gene are SEHNR and FQNEAQ (reference sequence). CDR3 length equals 19 residues. V was pared by 4 bases and J by 0 bases, with 13 bases of the junction left unmatched. CDR3 nucleotides: TGTGCCAGCAGCTCCCTGTCTAGCGGGGGCCCCCTTAGCACAGATACGCAGTATTTT. This encodes CASSSLSSGGPLSTDTQYF.

The chain employs TRBV7-2 and TRBJ2-2, with a possible D match to TRBD2 (6 bases). Germline V gene lookup returns CDR1 SGHTA and CDR2 FQGNSA. The length of the CDR3 is 16 residues. Trimming took off 7 bases at V and 4 bases at J, with 19 bases between the two ends. DNA for the CDR3: TGTGCCAGCAACCCTTCGCCTTGGCGGGGCACCGGGGAGCTGTTTTTT. It translates to CASNPSPWRGTGELFF.

At least ten counts were recorded for this clonotype. The chain combines TRBV20-1 with TRBJ2-1; the match to TRBD2 covers 8 bases. The CDR3 contains 15 residues. Germline V gene data show CDR1 as DFQATT and CDR2 as SNEGSKA (reference sequence). With 7 bases clipped from V and 0 bases from J, the junction kept 8 bases outside the gene matches. This chain's CDR3 is CSVRTSPSSYNEQFF. CDR3 in DNA: TGCAGTGTCAGGACTAGCCCGAGCTCCTACAATGAGCAGTTCTTC.

A few counts support this clonotype. The chain links TRBV3-1 to TRBJ2-5; 7 bases map to TRBD2. CDR1 is LGHDT and CDR2 is YNNKEL in the germline V gene (reference sequence). J lost 1 base, V lost 4 bases, and 18 bases had no gene match. The CDR3 contains 19 residues. In DNA form, the CDR3 reads TGTGCCAGCAGCCTATTGAGGACTAGAAGCCAAGAATCCCAAGAGACCCAGTACTTC. Amino acid sequence: CASSLLRTRSQESQETQYF.

This clonotype has more than one count but fewer than ten. V usage is TRBV7-2 and J usage is TRBJ1-5; 7 nucleotides agree with TRBD1. The germline CDR1 and CDR2 sequences are SGHTA and FQGNSA. The CDR3 sequence is 14 residues long. Unmatched junction bases numbered 8, after V lost 5 bases and J lost 7 bases. CDR3 in DNA: TGTGCCAGCAGCCAGGGACAGTTATACCAGCCCCAGCATTTT. Translated, it gives CASSQGQLYQPQHF.

This clonotype was detected only a few times. J is TRBJ2-3 and V is TRBV7-3; D unresolved. This CDR3 contains 13 residues. CDR1 is SGHTA and CDR2 is FQGTGA in the germline V gene. V was trimmed by 5 bases and J by 6 bases, leaving 12 bases between them. The CDR3 nucleotides read TGTGCCAGCAGCGGAGCCCTTTTGGATACGCAGTATTTT. Its protein product is CASSGALLDTQYF.

The rearrangement uses TRBV20-1 and TRBJ1-2; TRBD1 might be the D (6 bases). The CDR3 has 13 amino acids. The V and J ends lost 3 bases and 4 bases respectively, with 12 bases between them. Germline CDR1 and CDR2: DFQATT and SNEGSKA (reference sequence). In DNA, the CDR3 is TGCAGTGCTAGTGGACAGCTTCTCTATGGCTACACCTTC. It translates to CSASGQLLYGYTF.

This clonotype showed up just a few times. This rearrangement joins TRBV27 to TRBJ1-4; D is ambiguous. There are 14 residues in the CDR3. The V and J ends lost 0 bases and 7 bases respectively, with 9 bases between them. CDR1 is MNHEY and CDR2 is SMNVEV in the germline V gene (reference sequence). DNA of the CDR3: TGTGCCAGCAGTTTATCTATGGGAGGTGAAAAACTGTTTTTT. Translated, it gives CASSLSMGGEKLFF.

This chain joins TRBV9 and TRBJ2-5; 10 nucleotides line up with TRBD2. V lost 0 bases, J lost 4 bases, and 6 bases stayed unmatched. Germline V gene lookup returns CDR1 SGDLS and CDR2 YYNGEE. The CDR3 is 16 residues long. CDR3: CASSVGSGGAAETQYF. CDR3 DNA sequence: TGTGCCAGCAGCGTAGGGAGCGGGGGGGCCGCAGAGACCCAGTACTTC.

This clonotype was counted a few times. The chain couples TRBV19 to TRBJ2-1; 7 bases align to TRBD2. The CDR3 contains 17 residues. CDR1 and CDR2 (germline): LNHDA, SQIVND (reference sequence). Trimming removed 2 bases from V and 0 bases from J; junction bases left unmatched: 7. Here the CDR3 DNA reads TGTGCCAGTAGTATATATCAGCGGGGATACTCCTACAATGAGCAGTTCTTC. Translating gives CASSIYQRGYSYNEQFF.

This clonotype came up a few times. This rearrangement joins TRBV7-9 to TRBJ2-2; possible D gene TRBD1, 6 bases. Trimming shortened V by 5 bases and J by 3 bases, and 16 bases separated the two germline ends. The CDR3 totals 16 residues. Germline V gene sequence: CDR1 SEHNR, CDR2 FQNEAQ (reference sequence). CDR3 region: CASSARGRGYTGELFF. The CDR3 DNA sequence: TGTGCCAGCAGCGCTAGAGGCAGGGGATACACCGGGGAGCTGTTTTTT.

The rearrangement links TRBV11-2 to TRBJ2-2; 8 bases map to TRBD2. With 7 bases clipped from V and 7 bases from J, the junction kept 14 bases outside the gene matches. The CDR3 spans 16 residues. The V gene's germline CDR1 is SGHAT and CDR2 FQNNGV. The CDR3 is CASTGGVLGLYGELFF. As DNA, the CDR3 is TGTGCCAGCACCGGGGGGGTACTGGGGTTATACGGGGAGCTGTTTTTT. The full variable domain, in which reference TRBV11-2 and TRBJ2-2 provide the parts outside the CDR3, is EAGVAQSPRYKIIEKRQSVAFWCNPISGHATLYWYQQILGQGPKLLIQFQNNGVVDDSQLPKDRFSAERLKGVDSTLKIQPAKLEDSAVYLCASTGGVLGLYGELFFGEGSRLTVL.

There are a few counts of this clonotype. The chain couples TRBV4-3 to TRBJ1-5, with no clear D. Germline V gene lookup returns CDR1 LGHNA and CDR2 YSLEER. Trimming pared 0 bases from V and 0 bases from J, leaving 12 bases between. The length of the CDR3 is 17 residues. CDR3 residues: CASSQDRYTASNQPQHF. Written as DNA, the CDR3 is TGCGCCAGCAGCCAAGATAGGTATACAGCTAGCAATCAGCCCCAGCATTTT.

This CDR3 is CASSQDGLRTNEKLFF. In nucleotides, the CDR3 is TGCGCCAGCAGCCAAGATGGTCTCAGGACTAATGAAAAACTGTTTTTT. V and J are TRBV4-3 and TRBJ1-4; no clear D gene. The V end lost 0 bases, the J end lost 2 bases, and 10 bases lay between the germline ends. The CDR3 is made up of 16 amino acids. The germline gives CDR1 LGHNA, CDR2 YSLEER.

J is TRBJ2-4 and V is TRBV5-1, with 9 nucleotides matching TRBD2. This CDR3 has 18 amino acids. The J segment lost 0 bases and the V segment lost 1 base, leaving 8 bases of the junction unmatched. Germline CDR1 reads SGHRS; CDR2 reads YFSETQ. The CDR3 region is CASSLTAGGTLAKNIQYF. The CDR3 DNA reads TGCGCCAGCAGCTTGACGGCGGGGGGGACCCTAGCCAAAAACATTCAGTACTTC.

This clonotype was picked up a small number of times. This rearrangement joins TRBV20-1 to TRBJ2-2; possible D gene TRBD1, 5 bases. V lost 5 bases and J lost 0, with 10 bases in between. The CDR3 is 14 residues long. Germline CDR1 reads DFQATT; CDR2 reads SNEGSKA (reference sequence). In nucleotides, the CDR3 is TGCAGTGCTCAGAGCAGGGCGAACACCGGGGAGCTGTTTTTT. It specifies CSAQSRANTGELFF.

There are a few counts of this clonotype. The chain links TRBV12-3 or TRBV12-4 to TRBJ2-5; 10 positions agree with TRBD1. Trimming at V came to 1 base and at J to 4 bases, leaving 3 bases not matched to a gene. CDR3 length: 15 amino acids. CDR3 region: CASSLGDRGGETQYF. The CDR3 coding sequence is TGTGCCAGCAGTTTAGGGGACAGGGGAGGAGAGACCCAGTACTTC.

This clonotype was recorded a few times. The chain couples TRBV24-1 to TRBJ2-5, with D maybe TRBD2 (5 bases). Trimming cost V 3 bases and J 1 base, with 8 bases left between them. This CDR3 region has 14 residues. Per the germline V gene, CDR1 is KGHDR and CDR2 is SFDVKD. The CDR3 coding sequence is TGTGCCACCAGTGATCCCGGAGGCCAAGAGACCCAGTACTTC. It is translated as CATSDPGGQETQYF.

V is TRBV5-8 and J is TRBJ1-5; possibly TRBD1 for D (6 bases). Germline CDR1 reads SGHTS; CDR2 reads YDEGEE. Deletions cut 0 bases from V and 2 bases from J, with 12 bases between. The CDR3 extends over 16 amino acids. In DNA form, the CDR3 reads TGTGCCAGCAGCTTGGGGTCCTCAGGGGGCAATCAGCCCCAGCATTTT. This encodes CASSLGSSGGNQPQHF. Drawing the rest from reference TRBV5-8 and TRBJ1-5, the complete variable domain is EAGVTQSPTHLIKTRGQQATLRCSPISGHTSVYWYQQALGLGLQFLLWYDEGEERNRGNFPPRFSGRQFPNYSSELNVNALELEDSALYLCASSLGSSGGNQPQHFGDGTRLSIL.

This clonotype has just a few counts. CDR3 region: CASSLDTATYEQYF. CDR3 coding DNA: TGCGCCAGCAGCTTGGATACAGCAACCTACGAGCAGTACTTC. The chain links TRBV5-1 to TRBJ2-7; D ambiguous. V lost 0 bases, J lost 2 bases, and 9 bases lay in between. Germline CDR1 reads SGHRS; CDR2 reads YFSETQ. The CDR3 consists of 14 residues.

In its sample, this clonotype was seen a few times. The rearrangement links TRBV20-1 to TRBJ2-3; D gene unclear. Germline V gene sequence: CDR1 DFQATT, CDR2 SNEGSKA (reference sequence). V was pared by 3 bases and J by 2 bases, with 12 bases between. This CDR3 is 14 amino acids long. In nucleotides, the CDR3 is TGCAGTGCTAGCCGGACCACAGCCACAGATACGCAGTATTTT. Translated, it gives CSASRTTATDTQYF.

This clonotype turned up a few times. The chain is built from TRBV5-1 and TRBJ2-3; 8 nucleotides line up with TRBD1. The germline V gene has CDR1 SGHRS and CDR2 YFSETQ. The trim removed 0 bases at V and 1 base at J, leaving 4 bases unmatched. The CDR3 is 16 amino acids. The DNA for the CDR3 is TGCGCCAGCAGCTTGGCCGTGACAGGGGGCACAGATACGCAGTATTTT. Translation gives CASSLAVTGGTDTQYF.

The rearrangement links TRBV7-2 to TRBJ2-2, with a weak D call TRBD2 (5 bases). The CDR3 covers 14 residues. Germline loops: CDR1 SGHTA, CDR2 FQGNSA. Deletions cut 5 bases from V and 6 bases from J, with 13 bases between. DNA for the CDR3: TGTGCCAGCAGCACCTCCGGCGGGTCCGGGGAGCTGTTTTTT. As protein: CASSTSGGSGELFF.

The chain recombines TRBV24-1 with TRBJ2-3; tentative D call: TRBD2 (6 bases). CDR1 and CDR2 from the germline V gene are KGHDR and SFDVKD. The CDR3 covers 13 residues. Trimming took off 9 bases at V and 0 bases at J, with 9 bases between the two ends. As DNA, the CDR3 is TGTGCCACCGGACTACCTAGCACAGATACGCAGTATTTT. Encoded protein: CATGLPSTDTQYF.

In the case of this clonotype: The germline gene is not matched at one end of the junction; a read error may be the cause. This chain joins TRBV5-1 and TRBJ2-3, with TRBD2 matching 9 bases. The CDR3 is made up of 12 amino acids. Germline lookup yields CDR1 SGHRS and CDR2 YFSETQ. The CDR3 bases are TGCGCCAGCAGCTTGGACGGGACTAGCAAGGATTTT. Residues: CASSLDGTSKDF.

A few counts support this clonotype. The chain has TRBV4-1 and TRBJ1-1; D gene uncertain. The CDR3 length is 13 residues. V lost 1 base and J 1 base, leaving 4 bases between the germline ends. Germline CDR1 is MGHRA and CDR2 is YSYEKL. CDR3 sequence (DNA): TGCGCCAGCAGCCAAGTGGGGAACACTGAAGCTTTCTTT. It specifies CASSQVGNTEAFF.

The chain employs TRBV2 and TRBJ2-5; possibly TRBD2 for D (7 bases). CDR1 is SNHLY, CDR2 FYNNEI, per germline. The length of the CDR3 is 18 residues. V was trimmed by 1 base and J by 5 bases, leaving 23 bases between them. The CDR3 spells CASSEVVRGGANMETQYF. CDR3 bases: TGTGCCAGCAGTGAAGTTGTACGAGGGGGGGCCAATATGGAGACCCAGTACTTC.

This chain joins TRBV20-1 and TRBJ2-3; 9 nucleotides align to TRBD2. The CDR3 runs to 13 residues. Per the germline V gene, CDR1 is DFQATT and CDR2 is SNEGSKA (reference sequence). Trimming at V came to 7 bases and at J to 1 base, leaving 3 bases not matched to a gene. The CDR3 is CSGQRGGTDTQYF. Here the CDR3 DNA reads TGCAGTGGTCAGCGGGGGGGCACAGATACGCAGTATTTT.

This clonotype was picked up many times. The CDR3 loop reads CASSSGGSSYNEQFF. The CDR3 bases are TGTGCCAGTAGTAGCGGGGGGAGCTCCTACAATGAGCAGTTCTTC. The V and J genes are TRBV19 and TRBJ2-1; the match to TRBD2 covers 8 bases. This CDR3 comprises 15 residues. Trimming at V came to 4 bases and at J to 0 bases, leaving 2 bases not matched to a gene. Germline V gene data show CDR1 as LNHDA and CDR2 as SQIVND (reference sequence).